This T cell receptor beta chain was sequenced during a study of blood T cells in healthy people across ages. To note about this clonotype: What it binds is not known.

Looked up from germline, CDR1 is MNHNS and CDR2 is SASEGT. The CDR3 spans 15 residues. Next came a second PCR, run for about 7 to 12 cycles, which used a sample-barcoded 5' primer along with a J-beta primer mix. MiXCR, run by TCRdb on the 5' RACE reads, gives a single entry per CDR3 protein. The sample holds about 670,000 distinct CDR3 sequences, around 52% seen once. Study-wide points: Researchers said unsorted PBMCs prevented a conclusive naive versus antigen-experienced comparison.

The sequencing input was blood. The receptor comes from an elderly woman in good health. The genes are TRBV6-1 and TRBJ2-7; 7 nucleotides agree with TRBD1. The J call may be wrong; the DNA end is better matched by TRBJ2-5. The CDR3 DNA reads as TGTGCCAGCAATCTTATCCGGGACAGCCGACAGACCCAGTACTTC. This codes for CASNLIRDSRQTQYF.